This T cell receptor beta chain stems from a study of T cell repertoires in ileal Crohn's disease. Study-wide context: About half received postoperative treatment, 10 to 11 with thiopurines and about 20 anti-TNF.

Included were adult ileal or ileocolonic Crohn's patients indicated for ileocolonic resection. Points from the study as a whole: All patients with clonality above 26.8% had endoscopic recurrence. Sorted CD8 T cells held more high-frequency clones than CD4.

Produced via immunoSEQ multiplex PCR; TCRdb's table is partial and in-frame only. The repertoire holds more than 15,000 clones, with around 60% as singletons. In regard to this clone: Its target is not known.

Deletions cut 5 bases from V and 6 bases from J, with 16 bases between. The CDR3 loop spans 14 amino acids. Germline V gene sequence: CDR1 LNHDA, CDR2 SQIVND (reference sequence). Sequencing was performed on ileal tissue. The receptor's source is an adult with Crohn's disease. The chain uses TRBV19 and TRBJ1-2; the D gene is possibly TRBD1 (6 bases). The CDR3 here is CASSSYRVWNGYTF. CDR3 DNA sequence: TGTGCCAGTAGTTCATACAGGGTATGGAATGGCTACACCTTC.